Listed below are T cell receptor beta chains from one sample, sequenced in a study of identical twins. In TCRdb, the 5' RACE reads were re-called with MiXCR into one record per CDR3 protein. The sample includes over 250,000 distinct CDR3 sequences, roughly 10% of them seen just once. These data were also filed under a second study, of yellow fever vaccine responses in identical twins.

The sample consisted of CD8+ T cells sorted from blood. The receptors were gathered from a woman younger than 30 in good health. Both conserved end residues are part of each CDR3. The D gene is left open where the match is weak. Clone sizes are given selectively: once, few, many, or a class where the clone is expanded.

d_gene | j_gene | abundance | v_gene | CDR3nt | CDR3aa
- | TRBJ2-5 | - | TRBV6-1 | TGTGCCAGCGGTGAATACAGGGCGTACCAAGAGACCCAGTACTTC | CASGEYRAYQETQYF
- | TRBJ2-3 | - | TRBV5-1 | TGCGCCAGCAGGCGTGACGGCACTAGCACAGATACGCAGTATTTT | CASRRDGTSTDTQYF
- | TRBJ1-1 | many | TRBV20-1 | TGCAGTGCTAGAGACGAGGGGCGCACCCGCCTGAACACTGAAGCTTTCTTT | CSARDEGRTRLNTEAFF
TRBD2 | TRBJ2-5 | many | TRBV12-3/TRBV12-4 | TGTGCCAGCAGTTTTGCGGGGGAGGTTGGGGAGACCCAGTACTTC | CASSFAGEVGETQYF
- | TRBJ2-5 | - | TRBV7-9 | TGTGCCAGCAGCGGGAGACGGGAAGAGACCCAGTACTTC | CASSGRREETQYF
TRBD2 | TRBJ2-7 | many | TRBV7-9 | TGTGCCAGCAGTCCCGGACTAGCGGGAATTTCCTACGAGCAGTACTTC | CASSPGLAGISYEQYF
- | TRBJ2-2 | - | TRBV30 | TGTGCCTGGAGTGTGGGCAGCACGAACACCGGGGAGCTGTTTTTT | CAWSVGSTNTGELFF
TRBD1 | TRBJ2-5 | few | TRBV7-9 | TGTGCCAGCAGCGACGGACAGGGGACCCAGTACTTC | CASSDGQGTQYF
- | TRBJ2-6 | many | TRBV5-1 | TGCGCCAGCAGCCTCAGGACCGTTGACTCTGGGGCCAACGTCCTGACTTTC | CASSLRTVDSGANVLTF
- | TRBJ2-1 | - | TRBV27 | TGTGCCAGCAGTTCAAAAGACAAGTCCCCGTCCTACAATGAGCAGTTCTTC | CASSSKDKSPSYNEQFF
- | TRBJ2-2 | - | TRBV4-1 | TGCGCCAGCAGCCACATGAACACCGGGGAGCTGTTTTTT | CASSHMNTGELFF
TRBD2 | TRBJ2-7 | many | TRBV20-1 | TGCAGTGCCCACCTTGGAAGGGAGGGAGTCTACGAGCAGTACTTC | CSAHLGREGVYEQYF
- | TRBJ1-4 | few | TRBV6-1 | TGTGCCAGCCCGCGGAAGGGCTTCACTAATGAAAAACTGTTTTTT | CASPRKGFTNEKLFF
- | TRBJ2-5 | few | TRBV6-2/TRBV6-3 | TGTGCCAGCAGTTACGAATTCGGGACTGCATTCCAAGAGACCCAGTACTTC | CASSYEFGTAFQETQYF
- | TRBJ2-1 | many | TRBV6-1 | TGTGCCAGCAGTGAGCGACAGCCAGCTATTACTGAGCAGTTCTTC | CASSERQPAITEQFF
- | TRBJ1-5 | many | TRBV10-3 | TGTGCCATCAGTGAGGGGCAGGGCGGCAATCAGCCCCAGCATTTT | CAISEGQGGNQPQHF
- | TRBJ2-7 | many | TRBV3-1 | TGTGCCAGCAGCCGAGTTCCCGGCTACGGCCCTTCCTACGAGCAGTACTTC | CASSRVPGYGPSYEQYF
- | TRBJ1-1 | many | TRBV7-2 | TGTGCCAGCAGCTTAGTGGACTTGAACACTGAAGCTTTCTTT | CASSLVDLNTEAFF
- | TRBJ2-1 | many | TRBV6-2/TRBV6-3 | TGTGCCAGCAGTTACTCGGAGACCGGGCCAGGCAATGAGCAGTTCTTC | CASSYSETGPGNEQFF
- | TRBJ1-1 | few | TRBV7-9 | TGTGCCAGCAGCCCCCAACAGGGAAGGGCTGAAGCTTTCTTT | CASSPQQGRAEAFF
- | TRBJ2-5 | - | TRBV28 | TGTGCCAGCAGTCCGGGACGGGGGAATTGGACCCAGTACTTC | CASSPGRGNWTQYF
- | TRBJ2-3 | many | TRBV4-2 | TGTGCCAGCAGCCAAGATCAAGGGACTGGAACAGATACGCAGTATTTT | CASSQDQGTGTDTQYF
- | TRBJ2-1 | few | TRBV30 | TGTGCCTGGAGTGTACTAGCTTCCGGGCAGTTCTTC | CAWSVLASGQFF
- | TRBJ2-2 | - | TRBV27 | TGTGCCAGCATGGGGGGTTTAGCTATAGGGGAGCTGTTTTTT | CASMGGLAIGELFF
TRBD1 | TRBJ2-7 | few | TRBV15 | TGTGCCACCAGCAATTCGGAGGACAGGCCTGCCTACGAGCAGTACTTC | CATSNSEDRPAYEQYF
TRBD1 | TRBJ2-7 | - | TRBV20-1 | TGCAGTGCTAGGTCCCCGGGACAGGGCTACGAGCAGTACTTC | CSARSPGQGYEQYF
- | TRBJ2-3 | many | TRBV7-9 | TGTGCCAGCAGCCCCCCGGTCACAGATACGCAGTATTTT | CASSPPVTDTQYF
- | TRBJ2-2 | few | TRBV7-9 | TGTGCCAGCAGCTCAGTAGCGGAGAACACCGGGGAGCTGTTTTTT | CASSSVAENTGELFF
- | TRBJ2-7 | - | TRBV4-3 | TGCGCCAGCAGCCAAGATCGGAGTGTAGGCTGGGACCTGAGTGTGAACGAGCAGTACTTC | CASSQDRSVGWDLSVNEQYF
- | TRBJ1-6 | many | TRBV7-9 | TGTGCCAGCACATCACCTGGGCAGGAGGATTCACCCCTCCACTTT | CASTSPGQEDSPLHF
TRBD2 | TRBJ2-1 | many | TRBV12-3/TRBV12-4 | TGTGCCAGCAGTCAACTAGCGGGAGGGTACAATGAGCAGTTCTTC | CASSQLAGGYNEQFF
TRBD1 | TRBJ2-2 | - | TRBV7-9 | TGTGCCAGCAGCTTAGAAACAGGGGGCTCTAACACCGGGGAGCTGTTTTTT | CASSLETGGSNTGELFF
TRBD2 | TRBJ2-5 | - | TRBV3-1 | TGTGCCAGCAGCCAAGGAAGCGGGGGGGCAATCGAGACCCAGTACTTC | CASSQGSGGAIETQYF
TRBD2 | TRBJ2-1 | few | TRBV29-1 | TGCAGCGTAGATGGGGGACGGGGGGGCGGAGGCTCCTACAATGAGCAGTTCTTC | CSVDGGRGGGGSYNEQFF
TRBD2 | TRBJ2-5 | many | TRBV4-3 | TGCGCCAGCAGCTTAGGACTAGCGGGAGAGACCCAGTACTTC | CASSLGLAGETQYF
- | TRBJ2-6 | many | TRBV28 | TGTGCCACCCAAGGTTCTGGGGCCAACGTCCTGACTTTC | CATQGSGANVLTF
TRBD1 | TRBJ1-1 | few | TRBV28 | TGTGCCAGCAGTTTATGGACAGGGACTTATGACACTGAAGCTTTCTTT | CASSLWTGTYDTEAFF
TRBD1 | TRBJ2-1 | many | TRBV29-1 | TGCAGTTTCCAGGGGGACAATGAGCAGTTCTTC | CSFQGDNEQFF
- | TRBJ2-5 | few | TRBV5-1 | TGCGCCAGCAGCATGACTGGAGTTCGACAAGAGACCCAGTACTTC | CASSMTGVRQETQYF
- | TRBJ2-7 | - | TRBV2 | TGTGCCAGCAGTGATAAGGATAGGGGTACCTACGAGCAGTACTTC | CASSDKDRGTYEQYF
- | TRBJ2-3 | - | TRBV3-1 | TGTGCCCGCTGCCCGGATCCTCGGACTGGGCCTAGCACAGATACGCAGTATTTT | CARCPDPRTGPSTDTQYF
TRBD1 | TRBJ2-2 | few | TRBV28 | TGTGCCAGCAGTTCTTACGACAGGGACACCGGGGAGCTGTTTTTT | CASSSYDRDTGELFF
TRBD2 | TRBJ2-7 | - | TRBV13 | TGTGCCAGCAGCGCCAGACTAGCGGGTTACGACTACGAGCAGTACTTC | CASSARLAGYDYEQYF
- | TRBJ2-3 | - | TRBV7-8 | TGTGCCAGCAGCTTAGGGGGGGTCGTCACAGATACGCAGTATTTT | CASSLGGVVTDTQYF
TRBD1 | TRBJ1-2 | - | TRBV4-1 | TGCGCCAGCAGCCAAGATTTGGCAGGGGGCGACGGCTATGGCTACACCTTC | CASSQDLAGGDGYGYTF
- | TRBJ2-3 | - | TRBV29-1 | TGCAGCGGGGGACCTACGCAGTATTTT | CSGGPTQYF
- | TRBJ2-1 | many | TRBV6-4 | TGTGCCAGAGATACCTACAATGAGCAGTTCTTC | CARDTYNEQFF
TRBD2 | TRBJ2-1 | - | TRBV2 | TGTGCCAGCAGCGCTAGCGGGGGGGCCCTCAGGATTGAGCAGTTCTTC | CASSASGGALRIEQFF
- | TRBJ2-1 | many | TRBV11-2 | TGTGCCAGCAGCTTAGAATGGAGTGACTATCTCCCCCATGAGCAGTTCTTC | CASSLEWSDYLPHEQFF
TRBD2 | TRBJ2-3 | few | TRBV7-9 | TGTGCCAGCAGGTCAGCGGTTGGGGGGGCAGATACGCAGTATTTT | CASRSAVGGADTQYF
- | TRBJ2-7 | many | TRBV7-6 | TGTGCCAGCAGCTTATCAGGGTCCGTTTACGAGCAGTACTTC | CASSLSGSVYEQYF
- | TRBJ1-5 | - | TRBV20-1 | TGCAGTGCTGGGAGGTGGAATTTT | CSAGRWNF
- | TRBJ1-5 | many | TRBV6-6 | TGTGCCAGCTTCAATAGCAATCAGCCCCAGCATTTT | CASFNSNQPQHF
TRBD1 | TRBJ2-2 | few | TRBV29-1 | TGCAGCGTTGAAGCGGGGACAGGGTTGCGCACCGGGGAGCTGTTTTTT | CSVEAGTGLRTGELFF
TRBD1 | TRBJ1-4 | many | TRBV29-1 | TGCAGCTACTTACCCCCCCCAACAGGGGGTCGGGAGGAAAAACTGTTTTTT | CSYLPPPTGGREEKLFF
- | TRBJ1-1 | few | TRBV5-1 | TGCGCCAGCAGCTTGGGGGCAGGCCTGAACACTGAAGCTTTCTTT | CASSLGAGLNTEAFF